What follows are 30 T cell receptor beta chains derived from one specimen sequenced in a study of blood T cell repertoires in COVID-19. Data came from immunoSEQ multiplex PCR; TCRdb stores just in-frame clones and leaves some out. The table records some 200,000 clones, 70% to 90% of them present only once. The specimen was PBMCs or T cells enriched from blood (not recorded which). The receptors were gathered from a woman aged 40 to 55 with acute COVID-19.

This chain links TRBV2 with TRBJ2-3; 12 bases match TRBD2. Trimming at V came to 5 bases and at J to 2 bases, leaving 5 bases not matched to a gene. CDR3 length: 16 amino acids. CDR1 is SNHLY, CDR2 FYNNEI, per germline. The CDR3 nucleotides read TGTGCCAGCAGTCTTGGACTAGCGGGGTACACAGATACGCAGTATTTT. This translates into CASSLGLAGYTDTQYF.

The CDR3 bases are TGCAGTGCTAGTCCTGCTAGCGGGGGATCGGATACGCAGTATTTT. It is translated as CSASPASGGSDTQYF. The chain is built from TRBV20-1 and TRBJ2-3, with 10 bases that match TRBD2. The V gene end was trimmed by 3 bases and the J gene end by 6 bases; junction bases not matched to a gene: 9. Germline V lookup: CDR1 DFQATT, CDR2 SNEGSKA (reference sequence). There are 15 residues in the CDR3.

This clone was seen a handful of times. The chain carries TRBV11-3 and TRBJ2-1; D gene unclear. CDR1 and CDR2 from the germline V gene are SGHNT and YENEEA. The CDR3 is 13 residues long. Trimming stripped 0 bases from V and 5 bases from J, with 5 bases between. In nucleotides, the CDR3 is TGTGCCAGCAGCTTAGACCTCGACAATGAGCAGTTCTTC. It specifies CASSLDLDNEQFF.

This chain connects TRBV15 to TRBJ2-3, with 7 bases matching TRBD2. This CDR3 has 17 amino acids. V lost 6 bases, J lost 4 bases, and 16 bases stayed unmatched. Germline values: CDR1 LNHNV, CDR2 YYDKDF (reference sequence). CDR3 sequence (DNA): TGTGCCACCAGTATATACGAAGCGGGGCCGGGGGCAGATACGCAGTATTTT. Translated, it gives CATSIYEAGPGADTQYF.

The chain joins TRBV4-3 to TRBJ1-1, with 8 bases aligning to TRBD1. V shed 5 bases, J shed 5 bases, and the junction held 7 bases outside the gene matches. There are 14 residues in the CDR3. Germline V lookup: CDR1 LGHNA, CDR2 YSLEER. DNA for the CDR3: TGCGCCAGCAGCTCTCAGGGGGCGGGAACTGAAGCTTTCTTT. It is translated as CASSSQGAGTEAFF.

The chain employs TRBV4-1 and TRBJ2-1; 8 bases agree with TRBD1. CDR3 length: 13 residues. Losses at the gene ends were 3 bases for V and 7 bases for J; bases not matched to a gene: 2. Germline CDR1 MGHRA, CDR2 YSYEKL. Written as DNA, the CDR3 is TGCGCCAGCAGCCAGACAGGGGAGAATGAGCAGTTCTTC. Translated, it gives CASSQTGENEQFF.

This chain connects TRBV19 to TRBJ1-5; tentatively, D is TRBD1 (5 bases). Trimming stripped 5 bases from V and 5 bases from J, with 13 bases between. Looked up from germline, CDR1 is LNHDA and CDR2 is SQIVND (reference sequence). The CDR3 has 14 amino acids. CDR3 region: CASSLRGSDQPQHF. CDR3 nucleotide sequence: TGTGCCAGTAGTCTAAGGGGCAGCGATCAGCCCCAGCATTTT.

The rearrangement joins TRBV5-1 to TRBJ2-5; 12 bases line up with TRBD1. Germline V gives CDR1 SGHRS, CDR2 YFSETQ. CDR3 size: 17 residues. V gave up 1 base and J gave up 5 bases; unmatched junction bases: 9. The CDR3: CASSLLRDRGHGETQYF. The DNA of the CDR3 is TGCGCCAGCAGCTTGCTCCGGGACAGGGGGCATGGGGAGACCCAGTACTTC. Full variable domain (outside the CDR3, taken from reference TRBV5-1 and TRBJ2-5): KAGVTQTPRYLIKTRGQQVTLSCSPISGHRSVSWYQQTPGQGLQFLFEYFSETQRNKGNFPGRFSGRQFSNSRSEMNVSTLELGDSALYLCASSLLRDRGHGETQYFGPGTRLLVL.

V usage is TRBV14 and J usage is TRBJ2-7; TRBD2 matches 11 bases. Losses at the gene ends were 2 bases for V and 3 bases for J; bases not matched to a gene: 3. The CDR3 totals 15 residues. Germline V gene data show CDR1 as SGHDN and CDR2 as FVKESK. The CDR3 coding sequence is TGTGCCAGCAGCCAACTACTAGCGGGGGACTACGAGCAGTACTTC. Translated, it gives CASSQLLAGDYEQYF.

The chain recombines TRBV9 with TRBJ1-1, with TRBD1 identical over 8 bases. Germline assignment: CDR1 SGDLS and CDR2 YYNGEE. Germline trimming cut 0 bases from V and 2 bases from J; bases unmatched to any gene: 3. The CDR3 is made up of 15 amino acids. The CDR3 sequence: CASSVGSGGNTEAFF. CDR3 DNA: TGTGCCAGCAGCGTAGGTTCAGGGGGCAACACTGAAGCTTTCTTT.

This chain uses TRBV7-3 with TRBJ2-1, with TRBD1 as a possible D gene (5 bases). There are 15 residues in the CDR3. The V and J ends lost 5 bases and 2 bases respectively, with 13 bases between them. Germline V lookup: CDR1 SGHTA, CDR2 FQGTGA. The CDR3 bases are TGTGCCAGCAGCCCCGGAGCAGGGCCCTACAATGAGCAGTTCTTC. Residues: CASSPGAGPYNEQFF. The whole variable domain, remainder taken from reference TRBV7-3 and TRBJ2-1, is GAGVSQTPSNKVTEKGKYVELRCDPISGHTALYWYRQSLGQGPEFLIYFQGTGAADDSGLPNDRFFAVRPEGSVSTLKIQRTERGDSAVYLCASSPGAGPYNEQFFGPGTRLTVL.

The CDR3 sequence: CASSLTSGYEQYF. The CDR3 nucleotides are TGTGCCAGCAGCTTAACTAGCGGGTACGAGCAGTACTTC. This chain links TRBV7-9 with TRBJ2-7; 9 bases match TRBD2. The CDR3 contains 13 residues. Unmatched junction bases numbered 0, after V lost 2 bases and J lost 4 bases. Germline CDR1 SEHNR, CDR2 FQNEAQ (reference sequence). The variable domain in full, with the rest retrieved from reference TRBV7-9 and TRBJ2-7, is DTGVSQNPRHKITKRGQNVTFRCDPISEHNRLYWYRQTLGQGPEFLTYFQNEAQLEKSRLLSDRFSAERPKGSFSTLEIQRTEQGDSAMYLCASSLTSGYEQYFGPGTRLTVT.

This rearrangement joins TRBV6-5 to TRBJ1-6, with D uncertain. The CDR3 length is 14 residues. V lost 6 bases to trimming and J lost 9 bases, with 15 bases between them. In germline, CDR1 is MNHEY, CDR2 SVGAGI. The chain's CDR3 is CASSPDGGASPLHF. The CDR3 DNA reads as TGTGCCAGCAGCCCCGACGGAGGAGCTTCACCCCTCCACTTT.

CDR3 protein: CASSVAGGSTNEKLFF. Written as DNA, the CDR3 is TGTGCCAGCAGCGTAGCGGGGGGATCAACTAATGAAAAACTGTTTTTT. This chain joins TRBV9 and TRBJ1-4; possible D gene TRBD1, 5 bases. Looked up from germline, CDR1 is SGDLS and CDR2 is YYNGEE. CDR3 length: 16 amino acids. Trimming took off 0 bases at V and 0 bases at J, with 9 bases between the two ends.

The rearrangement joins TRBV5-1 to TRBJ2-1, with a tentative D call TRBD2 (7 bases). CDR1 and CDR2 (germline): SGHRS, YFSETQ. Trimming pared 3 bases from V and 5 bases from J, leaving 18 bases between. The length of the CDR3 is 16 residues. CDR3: CASSSRRGGIDNEQFF. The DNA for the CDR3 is TGCGCCAGCAGCTCCCGGAGGGGGGGGATAGACAATGAGCAGTTCTTC. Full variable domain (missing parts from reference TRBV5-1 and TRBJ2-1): KAGVTQTPRYLIKTRGQQVTLSCSPISGHRSVSWYQQTPGQGLQFLFEYFSETQRNKGNFPGRFSGRQFSNSRSEMNVSTLELGDSALYLCASSSRRGGIDNEQFFGPGTRLTVL.

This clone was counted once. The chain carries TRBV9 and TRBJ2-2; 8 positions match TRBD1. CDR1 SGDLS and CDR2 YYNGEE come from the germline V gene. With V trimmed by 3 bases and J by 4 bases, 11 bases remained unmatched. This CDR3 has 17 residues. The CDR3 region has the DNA TGTGCCAGCAGCGCTCTAACCGGGACAGGCTTCACCGGGGAGCTGTTTTTT. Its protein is CASSALTGTGFTGELFF.

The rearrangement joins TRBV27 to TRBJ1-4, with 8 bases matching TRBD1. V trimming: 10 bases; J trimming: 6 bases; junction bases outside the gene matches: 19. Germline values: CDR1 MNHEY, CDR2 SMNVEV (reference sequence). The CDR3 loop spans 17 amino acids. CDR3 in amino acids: CATKDRVGLGVDEKLFF. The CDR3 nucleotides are TGTGCCACCAAGGACAGGGTTGGATTAGGAGTAGATGAAAAACTGTTTTTT.

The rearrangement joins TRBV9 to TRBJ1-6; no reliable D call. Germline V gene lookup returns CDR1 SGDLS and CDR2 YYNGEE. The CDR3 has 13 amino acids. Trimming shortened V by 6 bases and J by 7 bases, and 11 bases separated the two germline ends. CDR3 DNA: TGTGCCAGCACACGGGGAGGCAATTCACCCCTCCACTTT. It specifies CASTRGGNSPLHF. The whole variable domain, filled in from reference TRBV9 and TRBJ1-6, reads DSGVTQTPKHLITATGQRVTLRCSPRSGDLSVYWYQQSLDQGLQFLIQYYNGEERAKGNILERFSAQQFPDLHSELNLSSLELGDSALYFCASTRGGNSPLHFGNGTRLTVT.

The CDR3 DNA reads as TGCGCCAGCAGCTTGGGGACAGGTCGAGGGGATTCACCCCTCCACTTT. The encoded protein is CASSLGTGRGDSPLHF. The chain couples TRBV5-1 to TRBJ1-6, with 7 positions matching TRBD1. CDR1 is SGHRS and CDR2 is YFSETQ in the germline V gene. J was trimmed by 8 bases and V by 0 bases; bases with no gene match: 8. The CDR3 covers 16 residues.

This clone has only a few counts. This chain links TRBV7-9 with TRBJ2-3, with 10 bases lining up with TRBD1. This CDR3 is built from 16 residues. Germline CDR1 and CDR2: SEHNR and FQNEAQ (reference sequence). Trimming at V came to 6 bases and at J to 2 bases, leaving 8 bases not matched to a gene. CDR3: CASSHTGQGYTDTQYF. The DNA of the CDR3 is TGTGCCAGCAGTCACACGGGACAGGGGTACACAGATACGCAGTATTTT.

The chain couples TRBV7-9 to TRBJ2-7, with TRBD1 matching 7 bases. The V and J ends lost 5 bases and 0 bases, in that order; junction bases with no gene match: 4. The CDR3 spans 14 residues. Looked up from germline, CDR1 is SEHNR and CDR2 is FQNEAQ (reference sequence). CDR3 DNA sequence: TGTGCCAGCAGCGGCCGGGACAGCTCCTACGAGCAGTACTTC. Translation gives CASSGRDSSYEQYF. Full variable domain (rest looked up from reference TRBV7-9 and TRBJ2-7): DTGVSQNPRHKITKRGQNVTFRCDPISEHNRLYWYRQTLGQGPEFLTYFQNEAQLEKSRLLSDRFSAERPKGSFSTLEIQRTEQGDSAMYLCASSGRDSSYEQYFGPGTRLTVT.

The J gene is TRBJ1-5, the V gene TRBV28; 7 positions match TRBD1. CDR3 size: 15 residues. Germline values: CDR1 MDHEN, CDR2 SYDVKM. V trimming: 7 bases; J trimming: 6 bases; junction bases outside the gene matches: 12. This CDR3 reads CASKVGGGRLQPQHF. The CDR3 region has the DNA TGTGCCAGCAAGGTAGGGGGCGGAAGGCTTCAGCCCCAGCATTTT.

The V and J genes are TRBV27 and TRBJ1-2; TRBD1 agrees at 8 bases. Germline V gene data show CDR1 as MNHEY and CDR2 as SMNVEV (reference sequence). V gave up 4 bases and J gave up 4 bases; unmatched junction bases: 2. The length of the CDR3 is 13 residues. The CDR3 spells CASSSRGLYGYTF. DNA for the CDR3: TGTGCCAGCAGTTCCAGGGGGCTCTATGGCTACACCTTC.

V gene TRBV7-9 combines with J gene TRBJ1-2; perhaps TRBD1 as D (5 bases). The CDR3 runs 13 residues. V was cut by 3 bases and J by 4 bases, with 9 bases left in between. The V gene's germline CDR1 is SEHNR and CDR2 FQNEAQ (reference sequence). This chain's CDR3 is CASSFPQVYGYTF. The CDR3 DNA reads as TGTGCCAGCAGCTTCCCACAGGTCTATGGCTACACCTTC.

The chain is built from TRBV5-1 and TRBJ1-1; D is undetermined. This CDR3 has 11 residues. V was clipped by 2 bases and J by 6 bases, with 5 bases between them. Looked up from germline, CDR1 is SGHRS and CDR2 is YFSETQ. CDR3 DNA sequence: TGCGCCAGCAGCTTTAACTCTGAAGCTTTCTTT. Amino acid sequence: CASSFNSEAFF.

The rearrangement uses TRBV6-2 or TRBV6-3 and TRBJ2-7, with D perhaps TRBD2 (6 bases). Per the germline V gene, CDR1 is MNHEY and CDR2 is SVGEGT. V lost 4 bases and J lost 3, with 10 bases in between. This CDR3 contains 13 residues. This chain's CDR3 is CASSFRLDYEQYV. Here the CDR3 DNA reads TGTGCCAGCAGTTTTCGACTAGACTACGAGCAGTACGTC.

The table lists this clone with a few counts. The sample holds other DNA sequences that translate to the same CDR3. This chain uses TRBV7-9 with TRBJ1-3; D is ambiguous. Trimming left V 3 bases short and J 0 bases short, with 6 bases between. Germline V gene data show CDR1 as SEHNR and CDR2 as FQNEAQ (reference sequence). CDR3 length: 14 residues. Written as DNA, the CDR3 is TGTGCCAGCAGCTTCTCTGTCTCTGGAAACACCATATATTTT. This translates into CASSFSVSGNTIYF.

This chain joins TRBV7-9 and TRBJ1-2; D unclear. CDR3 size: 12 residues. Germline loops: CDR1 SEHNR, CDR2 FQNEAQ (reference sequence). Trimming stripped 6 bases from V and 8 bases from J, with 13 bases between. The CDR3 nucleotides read TGTGCCAGCAGGACGGAGAGAGGGGGCTACACCTTC. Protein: CASRTERGGYTF.

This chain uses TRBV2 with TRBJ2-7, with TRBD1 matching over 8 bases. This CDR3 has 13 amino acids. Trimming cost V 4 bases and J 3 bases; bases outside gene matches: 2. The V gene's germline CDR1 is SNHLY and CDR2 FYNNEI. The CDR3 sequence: CASSGTGNYEQYV. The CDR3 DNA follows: TGTGCCAGCAGTGGGACAGGGAACTACGAGCAGTACGTC.

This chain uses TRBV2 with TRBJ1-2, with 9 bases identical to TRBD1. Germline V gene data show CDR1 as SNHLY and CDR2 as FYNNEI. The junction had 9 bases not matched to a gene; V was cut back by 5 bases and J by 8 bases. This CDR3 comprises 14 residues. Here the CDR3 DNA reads TGTGCCAGCAGTAGCCGGGACAGGGTGGGAGGCTACACCTTC. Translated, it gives CASSSRDRVGGYTF.